The 21 T cell receptor beta chains listed next were all sequenced from one sample in a study of Ad26.COV2.S vaccination and SARS-CoV-2 variants. The treatment was: roughly 19 received Ad26.COV2.S at low or high dose, single or two shots; roughly 5 received placebo; per-sample allocation not given. Each sample was drawn 63 days after the first injection (of vaccine or placebo). Sequencing used immunoSEQ multiplex PCR; TCRdb keeps in-frame clones, though not all of them. Of hundreds of thousands of clones listed, 80% to 90% are singletons. The specimen comprised peripheral blood, sampled in a trial of Ad26.COV2.S vaccine versus placebo. The receptors were sampled from a person between 18 and 65 years old who received the Ad26.COV2.S COVID-19 vaccine or a placebo.

The chain uses TRBV19 and TRBJ1-5; D remains unclear. The V and J ends lost 0 bases and 5 bases respectively, with 11 bases between them. Per the germline V gene, CDR1 is LNHDA and CDR2 is SQIVND (reference sequence). The CDR3 extends over 15 amino acids. The CDR3 DNA reads TGTGCCAGTAGTATAGAGTTACGGGATTATCAGCCCCAGCATTTT. Its translation: CASSIELRDYQPQHF.

The J gene is TRBJ1-1, the V gene TRBV9; D unresolved. The CDR3 sequence is 15 residues long. CDR1 SGDLS and CDR2 YYNGEE come from the germline V gene. V was cut by 0 bases and J by 1 base, with 10 bases left in between. In DNA, the CDR3 is TGTGCCAGCAGCGTAGAACCAGGAACGAACACTGAAGCTTTCTTT. It specifies CASSVEPGTNTEAFF. The variable domain in full, completed from reference TRBV9 and TRBJ1-1, reads DSGVTQTPKHLITATGQRVTLRCSPRSGDLSVYWYQQSLDQGLQFLIQYYNGEERAKGNILERFSAQQFPDLHSELNLSSLELGDSALYFCASSVEPGTNTEAFFGQGTRLTVV.

The chain couples TRBV7-2 to TRBJ2-3; TRBD2 matches 7 bases. CDR3 length equals 15 residues. V shed 4 bases and J 5 bases; nucleotides not matched to a gene: 9. Germline V lookup: CDR1 SGHTA, CDR2 FQGNSA. The CDR3 DNA sequence: TGTGCCAGCAGCTCCCCTGCGGGGGTGGTAGATACGCAGTATTTT. Translated: CASSSPAGVVDTQYF.

The chain employs TRBV2 and TRBJ2-7; 7 positions match TRBD1. Unmatched junction bases numbered 15, after V lost 6 bases and J lost 4 bases. In germline, CDR1 is SNHLY, CDR2 FYNNEI. The CDR3 totals 16 residues. CDR3 bases: TGTGCCAGCAGCCGTCCCTCGACAGGGACATTTTACGAGCAGTACTTC. Amino acids: CASSRPSTGTFYEQYF.

CDR3 sequence (DNA): TGTGCCAGTAATAGGGATATGAACACTGAAGCTTTCTTT. This codes for CASNRDMNTEAFF. The J gene is TRBJ1-1, the V gene TRBV19; D is undetermined. V was shortened by 7 bases and J by 0 bases, with 9 bases between the two germline ends. CDR3 length: 13 residues. Looked up from germline, CDR1 is LNHDA and CDR2 is SQIVND (reference sequence).

Points on this clone: The same CDR3 is also encoded by other DNA sequences in this sample. The chain carries TRBV4-1 and TRBJ2-7; a weak D match, TRBD1 (5 bases). With 2 bases removed from V and 2 bases from J, the gap between germline ends came to 7 bases. This CDR3 contains 13 residues. Germline assignment: CDR1 MGHRA and CDR2 YSYEKL. The CDR3 DNA sequence: TGCGCCAGCAGCCAATCGACAGCCTACGAGCAGTACTTC. Its translation: CASSQSTAYEQYF.

The chain links TRBV9 to TRBJ1-3, with D tentatively TRBD1 (6 bases). This CDR3 region has 17 residues. V lost 0 bases and J 0 bases, leaving 13 bases between the germline ends. Germline CDR1 is SGDLS and CDR2 is YYNGEE. The CDR3 nucleotides read TGTGCCAGCAGCGTAGATCCCACAGGGAACTCTGGAAACACCATATATTTT. Translating gives CASSVDPTGNSGNTIYF.

V is TRBV6-2 or TRBV6-3 and J is TRBJ2-3; TRBD2 matches 12 bases. V was pared by 2 bases and J by 6 bases, with 12 bases of the junction left unmatched. The CDR3 runs 18 residues. The germline V gene encodes CDR1 MNHEY and CDR2 SVGEGT. CDR3: CASSYLGTSGHPSDTQYF. The CDR3 DNA reads as TGTGCCAGCAGTTACCTTGGGACTAGCGGGCACCCTTCGGATACGCAGTATTTT.

The chain couples TRBV24-1 to TRBJ2-3, with TRBD2 matching over 7 bases. The CDR3 loop spans 14 amino acids. V shed 3 bases and J 6 bases; nucleotides not matched to a gene: 5. CDR1 KGHDR and CDR2 SFDVKD come from the germline V gene. The CDR3 spells CATSDIGAGDTQYF. CDR3 nucleotide sequence: TGTGCCACCAGTGATATCGGAGCGGGGGATACGCAGTATTTT.

The gene calls are TRBV5-1 and TRBJ1-3, with D unresolved. The CDR3 sequence is 15 residues long. The V gene's germline CDR1 is SGHRS and CDR2 YFSETQ. The ends were cut back, 4 bases at V and 0 bases at J, with 11 bases in the middle. The CDR3: CASSLDGNSGNTIYF. Here the CDR3 DNA reads TGCGCCAGCAGCCTTGACGGCAACTCTGGAAACACCATATATTTT.

The rearrangement uses TRBV19 and TRBJ2-1; 9 bases match TRBD2. Germline V CDR1 and CDR2: LNHDA, SQIVND (reference sequence). V lost 0 bases, J lost 5 bases, and 2 bases stayed unmatched. This CDR3 comprises 15 residues. As DNA, the CDR3 is TGTGCCAGTAGTATAGACCTAGCGGGGCACAATGAGCAGTTCTTC. It codes for CASSIDLAGHNEQFF. The variable domain in full, completed from reference TRBV19 and TRBJ2-1, reads DGGITQSPKYLFRKEGQNVTLSCEQNLNHDAMYWYRQDPGQGLRLIYYSQIVNDFQKGDIAEGYSVSREKKESFPLTVTSAQKNPTAFYLCASSIDLAGHNEQFFGPGTRLTVL.

The V and J genes are TRBV6-5 and TRBJ2-1; D could derive from TRBD1 or TRBD2 (5 bases each). Germline CDR1 MNHEY, CDR2 SVGAGI. With 0 bases removed from V and 8 bases from J, the gap between germline ends came to 5 bases. The CDR3 consists of 12 residues. The CDR3 DNA is TGTGCCAGCAGTTACTCGGGGGATGAGCAGTTCTTC. Its protein is CASSYSGDEQFF.

This chain links TRBV19 with TRBJ2-2; no reliable D call. From germline, CDR1 is LNHDA and CDR2 SQIVND (reference sequence). The CDR3 is made up of 12 amino acids. The V and J ends lost 5 bases and 3 bases respectively, with 4 bases between them. The CDR3 nucleotides are TGTGCCAGTAGTTCTGACACCGGGGAGCTGTTTTTT. This gives the protein CASSSDTGELFF.

This chain uses TRBV3-1 (or the pseudogene TRBV3-2) with TRBJ1-5; D is ambiguous. Looked up from germline, CDR1 is LGHDT and CDR2 is YNNKEL (reference sequence). The CDR3 is 14 residues long. V lost 3 bases and J 4 bases, leaving 10 bases between the germline ends. The CDR3 nucleotides are TGTGCCAGCAGCCACAGCGGGTCAAATCAGCCCCAGCATTTT. Its translation: CASSHSGSNQPQHF.

The rearrangement links TRBV5-6 to TRBJ2-3; maybe TRBD1 (5 bases). V lost 0 bases and J 9 bases, leaving 17 bases between the germline ends. The CDR3 extends over 15 amino acids. Germline CDR1 SGHDT, CDR2 YYEEEE. CDR3 amino acids: CASSLGTGAIVTQYF. The CDR3 DNA reads as TGTGCCAGCAGCTTGGGTACAGGAGCTATTGTCACGCAGTATTTT.

This chain uses TRBV29-1 with TRBJ2-1; possibly TRBD2 for D (7 bases). CDR1 is SQVTM, CDR2 ANQGSEA, per germline. V lost 3 bases and J 0 bases, leaving 15 bases between the germline ends. This CDR3 contains 16 residues. The CDR3, as DNA: TGCAGCGTTGAGGGAGGGGGGGGCCCCTCCTACAATGAGCAGTTCTTC. It yields the protein CSVEGGGGPSYNEQFF.

J is TRBJ2-2 and V is TRBV7-2, with D perhaps given as TRBD1 or TRBD2 (5 bases each). Trimming shortened V by 2 bases and J by 5 bases, and 12 bases separated the two germline ends. The length of the CDR3 is 15 residues. Germline V lookup: CDR1 SGHTA, CDR2 FQGNSA. For the CDR3, the DNA is TGTGCCAGCAGCTTACGAGGGGCCAGTACCGGGGAGCTGTTTTTT. Its protein product is CASSLRGASTGELFF.

This clone was counted only a few times. The chain has TRBV4-1 and TRBJ2-7, with D maybe TRBD2 (6 bases). The CDR3 is 13 residues long. Trimming removed 2 bases from V and 7 bases from J, with 12 bases in between. Germline values: CDR1 MGHRA, CDR2 YSYEKL. The CDR3 DNA sequence: TGCGCCAGCAGCCAACTTCCGGGGGTTGAGCAGTACTTC. Protein product: CASSQLPGVEQYF.

This clone was found once. This chain joins TRBV4-2 and TRBJ1-2, with 8 positions matching TRBD1. J lost 7 bases, V lost 1 base, and 11 bases had no gene match. The germline gives CDR1 LGHNA, CDR2 YNFKEQ. The CDR3 consists of 16 residues. For the CDR3, the DNA is TGTGCCAGCAGCCAAGCCGGGACAGGTTTTCTCATTGGCTACACCTTC. This codes for CASSQAGTGFLIGYTF.

V usage is TRBV12-5 and J usage is TRBJ2-3; 10 bases line up with TRBD2. The J segment lost 0 bases and the V segment lost 0 bases, leaving 15 bases of the junction unmatched. Germline V gene data show CDR1 as LGHNT and CDR2 as FRNRAP. The CDR3 runs 21 residues. This CDR3 reads CASGLVRVAGGSLSSTDTQYF. The CDR3 DNA is TGTGCTAGTGGTTTGGTACGAGTAGCGGGGGGAAGCCTCTCTAGCACAGATACGCAGTATTTT.

This chain joins TRBV20-1 and TRBJ1-1; TRBD1 aligns across 10 bases. Trimming took 3 bases from V and 7 from J; bases not matched to a gene: 11. The CDR3 runs to 15 residues. The germline CDR1 and CDR2 sequences are DFQATT and SNEGSKA (reference sequence). The CDR3 protein is CSASSDPDRGFEAFF. The CDR3 coding sequence is TGCAGTGCTAGTTCTGATCCGGACAGGGGGTTTGAAGCTTTCTTT.